One and the same sample provided the 22 T cell receptor beta chains below, sequenced in a study of metastatic and nonmetastatic thyroid tumors. Before thyroid surgery, none of the patients had received any treatment. TCRdb ran MiXCR on the PCR reads. The sample lists around 30,000 clones, approximately 12% occurring once. Sequenced sample: blood. These receptors came from a female donor with papillary thyroid cancer or a benign thyroid nodule (not recorded which). Some clones in this sample may be carry-over from other donors' samples.

CDR3 coding DNA: TGTGCAAGCGGGGGCAGCTACTACGAGCAGTACTTC. Protein product: CASGGSYYEQYF. The V gene is TRBV28, the J gene TRBJ2-7; the match to TRBD2 covers 8 bases. CDR3 length: 12 residues. CDR1 is MDHEN, CDR2 SYDVKM, per germline.

This clone occurred many times. The chain is built from TRBV27 and TRBJ2-2; D unclear. Deletions cut 2 bases from V and 3 bases from J, with 10 bases between. Germline V CDR1 and CDR2: MNHEY, SMNVEV (reference sequence). This CDR3 contains 15 residues. The CDR3 loop reads CASSLLYRDTGELFF. Here the CDR3 DNA reads TGTGCCAGCAGTTTACTCTATAGGGACACCGGGGAGCTGTTTTTT.

This clone was seen ten or more times. This chain uses TRBV4-1 with TRBJ1-6; TRBD1 is a possible D gene (6 bases). The CDR3 is 15 amino acids. The germline V gene encodes CDR1 MGHRA and CDR2 YSYEKL. V was clipped by 2 bases and J by 4 bases, with 9 bases between them. This CDR3 is CASSQRTDYNSPLHF. CDR3 in DNA: TGCGCCAGCAGCCAAAGGACAGATTATAATTCACCCCTCCACTTT.

The table lists this clone with many counts. V is TRBV6-1 and J is TRBJ2-5, with 7 nucleotides matching TRBD1. The germline CDR1 and CDR2 sequences are MNHNS and SASEGT. V dropped 5 bases and J dropped 4; count of bases not matched to a gene: 10. The CDR3 totals 15 residues. CDR3 sequence (DNA): TGTGCCAGCAGTCAAAGACAGGGACCAGGAGAGACCCAGTACTTC. It encodes CASSQRQGPGETQYF.

In its sample, this clone was seen many times. The chain uses TRBV30 and TRBJ2-3, with a possible D match to TRBD2 (6 bases). V dropped 0 bases and J dropped 0 bases, with 13 bases sitting between them. Per germline, CDR1 GTSNPN and CDR2 SVGIG (reference sequence). CDR3 size: 16 residues. This chain's CDR3 is CAWSVQAGKSTDTQYF. The CDR3 nucleotides read TGTGCCTGGAGTGTACAGGCGGGGAAGAGCACAGATACGCAGTATTTT.

This clone was seen ten or more times. The chain combines TRBV19 with TRBJ2-1; 14 nucleotides line up with TRBD2. Per the germline V gene, CDR1 is LNHDA and CDR2 is SQIVND (reference sequence). The CDR3 has 16 residues. The trim removed 5 bases at V and 6 bases at J, leaving 6 bases unmatched. The CDR3 spells CASSSTSGRAINEQFF. The CDR3 region has the DNA TGTGCCAGTAGTTCGACTAGCGGGAGGGCTATCAATGAGCAGTTCTTC.

This clone was counted many times. V usage is TRBV6-1 and J usage is TRBJ1-2, with TRBD1 identical over 7 bases. J lost 2 bases, V lost 3 bases, and 6 bases had no gene match. The CDR3 contains 15 residues. Germline V gives CDR1 MNHNS, CDR2 SASEGT. The CDR3 region is CASSDARRGNYGYTF. The CDR3 nucleotides read TGTGCCAGCAGTGACGCGCGCAGGGGGAACTATGGCTACACCTTC.

This clone was recorded at least ten times. This likely comes from a read error, as the CDR3 has no conserved phenylalanine or tryptophan at its end. The gene calls are TRBV11-2 and TRBJ1-2; D gene uncertain. Germline assignment: CDR1 SGHAT and CDR2 FQNNGV. The CDR3 runs 13 residues. V was pared by 5 bases and J by 4 bases, with 11 bases between. CDR3: CASSPLATYGYTL. The CDR3 bases are TGTGCCAGCAGCCCCCTGGCGACCTATGGCTACACCCTC.

This clone has at least ten counts. This rearrangement joins TRBV9 to TRBJ2-2; 7 nucleotides line up with TRBD2. V was clipped by 0 bases and J by 13 bases; unmatched bases: 12. The germline V gene has CDR1 SGDLS and CDR2 YYNGEE. This CDR3 has 15 amino acids. The CDR3 loop reads CASSVDGTTDLGLFF. The DNA for the CDR3 is TGTGCCAGCAGCGTAGATGGGACTACTGATCTGGGGCTGTTTTTT.

The V and J genes are TRBV10-1 and TRBJ2-3; D not certain. V was clipped by 3 bases and J by 0 bases, with 4 bases between them. Germline V gene lookup returns CDR1 WNHNN and CDR2 SYGVQD (reference sequence). The CDR3 loop spans 13 amino acids. The CDR3 loop reads CASSDVSTDTQYF. The CDR3 nucleotides read TGCGCCAGCAGTGACGTTAGCACAGATACGCAGTATTTT.

This clone has a count of ten or more. This sequence joins TRBV5-4 and TRBJ2-1; D possibly uses TRBD1 or TRBD2 (11 bases each). The CDR3 has 17 residues. In germline, CDR1 is SGHNT, CDR2 YYREEE (reference sequence). V lost 4 bases and J lost 5, with 22 bases in between. Here the CDR3 DNA reads TGTGCCAGCAGCCCCGGGACAGGGGGACTAGCGGACAATGAGCAGTTCTTC. This encodes CASSPGTGGLADNEQFF.

This clone was counted many times. V and J are TRBV7-9 and TRBJ1-1, with TRBD1 matching over 11 bases. The V gene end was trimmed by 5 bases and the J gene end by 4 bases; junction bases not matched to a gene: 6. This CDR3 comprises 15 residues. Looked up from germline, CDR1 is SEHNR and CDR2 is FQNEAQ (reference sequence). The DNA for the CDR3 is TGTGCCAGCAGCCGGACAGGGGGCGTTGGCACTGAAGCTTTCTTT. Translation: CASSRTGGVGTEAFF.

This clone was found many times. The chain combines TRBV7-3 with TRBJ1-1, with D maybe TRBD1 (5 bases). Trimming pared 5 bases from V and 1 base from J, leaving 8 bases between. This CDR3 has 13 residues. CDR1 is SGHTA and CDR2 is FQGTGA in the germline V gene. CDR3 nucleotide sequence: TGTGCCAGCAGCCCCGGACAGAACACTGAAGCTTTCTTT. Translating it yields CASSPGQNTEAFF.

By its share, this clone is medium-sized. The chain is built from TRBV20-1 and TRBJ2-3, with D possibly being TRBD2 (6 bases). CDR3 length: 14 residues. With 2 bases removed from V and 6 bases from J, the gap between germline ends came to 15 bases. Germline loops: CDR1 DFQATT, CDR2 SNEGSKA (reference sequence). The CDR3 protein is CSARKAGDLDTQYF. The DNA for the CDR3 is TGCAGTGCTAGAAAGGCCGGGGACTTGGATACGCAGTATTTT.

This clone was seen ten or more times. The rearrangement links TRBV7-9 to TRBJ1-1; tentatively, D is TRBD1 (6 bases). The CDR3 is 15 amino acids. V was pared by 4 bases and J by 0 bases, with 12 bases between. CDR1 is SEHNR and CDR2 is FQNEAQ in the germline V gene (reference sequence). As DNA, the CDR3 is TGTGCCAGCAGCTCACAGACAGGCTTGAACACTGAAGCTTTCTTT. It encodes CASSSQTGLNTEAFF. Variable domain in full (rest from reference TRBV7-9 and TRBJ1-1): DTGVSQNPRHKITKRGQNVTFRCDPISEHNRLYWYRQTLGQGPEFLTYFQNEAQLEKSRLLSDRFSAERPKGSFSTLEIQRTEQGDSAMYLCASSSQTGLNTEAFFGQGTRLTVV.

Ten or more counts support this clone. V and J are TRBV3-1 and TRBJ1-6; 7 bases match TRBD1. The J segment lost 7 bases and the V segment lost 5 bases, leaving 5 bases of the junction unmatched. The CDR3 has 14 amino acids. Germline V lookup: CDR1 LGHDT, CDR2 YNNKEL (reference sequence). CDR3 protein: CASSSRGLNSPLHF. CDR3 DNA: TGTGCCAGCAGCTCCAGGGGGTTGAATTCACCCCTCCACTTT. The full variable domain, completed using reference TRBV3-1 and TRBJ1-6, is DTAVSQTPKYLVTQMGNDKSIKCEQNLGHDTMYWYKQDSKKFLKIMFSYNNKELIINETVPNRFSPKSPDKAHLNLHINSLELGDSAVYFCASSSRGLNSPLHFGNGTRLTVT.

This clone was observed once. A much larger clone is a single base away; this may be a read error. The chain employs TRBV3-1 and TRBJ2-1; D perhaps matches TRBD2 (5 bases). V lost 4 bases and J lost 12, with 16 bases in between. The CDR3 totals 13 residues. In germline, CDR1 is LGHDT, CDR2 YNNKEL (reference sequence). CDR3 nucleotides: TGTGCCAGCAGCCTTCCCCCCGGCGGGCCGCAGTTCTTC. It codes for CASSLPPGGPQFF.

This clone was recorded at least ten times. At one end the junction does not follow the germline gene, possibly because of a read error. Within the sample, other DNA sequences also encode this same CDR3. This chain uses TRBV6-4 with TRBJ2-1, with D hard to call. Germline CDR1 is MRHNA and CDR2 is SNTAGT. The CDR3 has 13 amino acids. CDR3 bases: TGTGCCAGCAGTGTTGAGCGCCACAATGAGCAGTTCTTT. Its translation: CASSVERHNEQFF.

In its sample, this clone was seen many times. The chain couples TRBV11-2 to TRBJ2-4, with 7 bases aligning to TRBD1. The CDR3 extends over 14 amino acids. From germline, CDR1 is SGHAT and CDR2 FQNNGV. Trimming removed 2 bases from V and 9 bases from J; junction bases left unmatched: 7. CDR3 protein: CASSLWEGGGIQYF. The CDR3 DNA is TGTGCCAGCAGCTTATGGGAAGGGGGCGGCATTCAGTACTTC.

This clone was observed at least ten times. This chain uses TRBV30 with TRBJ2-1; TRBD1 matches at 9 bases. The CDR3 totals 14 residues. Losses at the gene ends were 4 bases for V and 7 bases for J; bases not matched to a gene: 8. Germline CDR1 GTSNPN, CDR2 SVGIG (reference sequence). As DNA, the CDR3 is TGTGCCTGGAACATTGGACAGGGGTTGAATGAGCAGTTCTTC. Protein sequence: CAWNIGQGLNEQFF. The full variable domain, rest sourced from reference TRBV30 and TRBJ2-1, is SQTIHQWPATLVQPVGSPLSLECTVEGTSNPNLYWYRQAAGRGLQLLFYSVGIGQISSEVPQNLSASRPQDRQFILSSKKLLLSDSGFYLCAWNIGQGLNEQFFGPGTRLTVL.

This clone has at least ten counts. The rearrangement joins TRBV19 to TRBJ1-2; D gene ambiguous. The germline CDR1 and CDR2 sequences are LNHDA and SQIVND (reference sequence). V lost 0 bases to trimming and J lost 0 bases, with 11 bases between them. This CDR3 region has 16 residues. The CDR3 nucleotides read TGTGCCAGTAGTATAGATCCACGCAGGTCTAACTATGGCTACACCTTC. It encodes CASSIDPRRSNYGYTF.

Note on this clone: The junction and the germline gene differ at one end; a read error may be behind it. This chain connects TRBV20-1 to TRBJ2-7, with 7 bases identical to TRBD1. Germline V lookup: CDR1 DFQATT, CDR2 SNEGSKA (reference sequence). This CDR3 is built from 14 residues. The CDR3, as DNA: TGCAGTTCTAGAGGGGGCCGAAGCTCCTACGAGCAGTACTTC. Protein: CSSRGGRSSYEQYF.